These T cell receptor beta chains were read from a single sample in a study of response to subunit inactivated influenza vaccine. TCRdb independently ran MiXCR on the RT-PCR reads; one entry per CDR3 protein. The repertoire consists of about 610,000 distinct CDR3 sequences, with approximately 15% occurring once and the leading ten covering roughly 11%. The sequencing used PBMCs from blood, collected roughly 12 days after vaccination. The receptors come from a man between 45 and 60 years old who received an inactivated influenza vaccine. Each CDR3 is given with its conserved first and last residue. The D gene is left open where the match is weak. Not all rows give a size; the values are once, few, many and, for expanded clones, a class.

few	TRBV25-1	TRBJ2-5	TRBD1	TGTGCCAGCAGTGAAGCTGGGACAGGGAGGCAAGAGACCCAGTACTTC	CASSEAGTGRQETQYF
many	TRBV12-3/TRBV12-4	TRBJ2-2	-	TGTGCCAGCAGTTTTTGGCTTTCTGCTAAGAAGCAGGGGACCGGGGAGCTGTTTTTT	CASSFWLSAKKQGTGELFF
-	TRBV13	TRBJ2-2	-	TGTGCCAGCAGCCCGGATGAGGGTGGTTCCGGGGAGCTGTTTTTT	CASSPDEGGSGELFF
many	TRBV7-2	TRBJ1-1	-	TGTGCCAGCAGCTTAACACACCTGAACACTGAAGCTTTCTTT	CASSLTHLNTEAFF
few	TRBV30	TRBJ2-6	-	TGTGCCTGGAGAGGCGGCGCTCATGGGTCTGGGGCCAACGTCCTGACTTTC	CAWRGGAHGSGANVLTF
-	TRBV20-1	TRBJ2-3	-	TGCAGTGCTAGTGGGACGACCACAGATACGCAGTATTTT	CSASGTTTDTQYF
-	TRBV9	TRBJ1-5	-	TGTGCCAGCGGTCAGGATCCTAGCAATCAGCCCCAGCATTTT	CASGQDPSNQPQHF
few	TRBV29-1	TRBJ1-3	TRBD1	TGCAGCGTCACCCCCCTGGGGACAGCCTCTGGAAACACCATATATTTT	CSVTPLGTASGNTIYF
many	TRBV5-5	TRBJ1-1	-	TGTGCCAGCAGCGCCCAACTCGCAAACACTGAAGCTTTCTTT	CASSAQLANTEAFF
-	TRBV6-1	TRBJ1-5	-	TGTGCCAGCAGTGCAACCTGGGCCGAACAGGGATATAGCAATCAGCCCCAGCATTTT	CASSATWAEQGYSNQPQHF
-	TRBV3-1	TRBJ2-5	TRBD2	TGTGCCAGCAGCAAGACTAGCGCCTACCAAGAGACCCAGTACTTC	CASSKTSAYQETQYF
few	TRBV5-1	TRBJ2-1	TRBD2	TGCGCCAGCAGCTCCTACGATAGGACTAGCGGTATCTACAATGAGCAGTTCTTC	CASSSYDRTSGIYNEQFF
-	TRBV29-1	TRBJ2-4	-	TGCAGCGTGGGAGATTTAATAGGAAACATTCAGTACTTC	CSVGDLIGNIQYF
once	TRBV4-1	TRBJ2-7	-	TGCGCCAGCAGCCACATGGACGGCTCCTACGAGCAGTACTTC	CASSHMDGSYEQYF
-	TRBV7-2	TRBJ2-5	-	TGTGCCAGCAGCTTAGCGCTGGCCTCTCAAGAGACCCAGTACTTC	CASSLALASQETQYF
once	TRBV7-9	TRBJ2-3	-	TGTGTCAGCAGCTTAGAGTTGAGTTCCGATACGCAGTATTTT	CVSSLELSSDTQYF
few	TRBV5-1	TRBJ2-1	-	TGCGCCAGCAGCCTTTCTGGTGGTGGGCCTCGGGATGAGCAGTTCTTC	CASSLSGGGPRDEQFF
many	TRBV9	TRBJ2-3	-	TGTGCCAGCAGCGTAGAATCAAGCACAGATACGCAGTATTTT	CASSVESSTDTQYF
-	TRBV7-2	TRBJ2-1	TRBD2	TGTGCCAGCAGCTTAGCTAGCGGGAGGGCCAGTAATGAGCAGTTCTTC	CASSLASGRASNEQFF
few	TRBV12-3/TRBV12-4	TRBJ2-3	TRBD2	TGTGCCAGCAGTTTCCTGACTAGCGGAGGAAGCACAGATACGCAGTATTTT	CASSFLTSGGSTDTQYF
-	TRBV25-1	TRBJ2-1	-	TGTGCCAGCAGTGAATTCTACTCAGGGAATGAGCAGTTCTTC	CASSEFYSGNEQFF
many	TRBV12-3/TRBV12-4	TRBJ1-5	-	TGTGCCAGCAGTGGTGGGGGCTTGGGCAATCAGCCCCAGCATTTT	CASSGGGLGNQPQHF
-	TRBV12-3/TRBV12-4	TRBJ1-2	-	TGTGCCAGCAGTTTTGGGGAGGGGGGGTATGGCTACACCTTC	CASSFGEGGYGYTF
few	TRBV5-1	TRBJ2-3	TRBD2	TGCGCCAGCAGCAAGATAGCGGGATACACAGATACGCAGTATTTT	CASSKIAGYTDTQYF
few	TRBV7-9	TRBJ2-1	-	TGCGTTGTAGGGAGCTCCTACAATGAGCAGTTCTTC	CVVGSSYNEQFF
few	TRBV28	TRBJ2-7	TRBD1	TGTGCCAGCAAACCAGGGGGAACCTACGAGCAGTACTTC	CASKPGGTYEQYF
-	TRBV2	TRBJ2-1	-	TGTGCCAGCAGGGAAACTCCTACCTACAATGAGCAGTTCTTC	CASRETPTYNEQFF
many	TRBV12-3/TRBV12-4	TRBJ1-1	TRBD1	TGTGCCAGCAGACAGGGGTACACTGAAGCTTTCTTT	CASRQGYTEAFF
-	TRBV12-3/TRBV12-4	TRBJ2-2	-	TGTGCCAGCAGTTTATGGGGTTCGAACACCGGGGAGCTGTTTTTT	CASSLWGSNTGELFF
many	TRBV12-3/TRBV12-4	TRBJ2-1	-	TGTGCCAGCAATATACGGTCTAGCTCCTACAATGAGCAGTTCTTC	CASNIRSSSYNEQFF
many	TRBV18	TRBJ2-3	-	TGTGCCAGCTCACCACCCTCGAGCACAGATACGCAGTATTTT	CASSPPSSTDTQYF
-	TRBV24-1	TRBJ1-2	TRBD1	TGTGCCACCAGTGACCATGGACAGGGGGAGGATGGCTACACCTTC	CATSDHGQGEDGYTF
-	TRBV11-2	TRBJ2-2	TRBD1	TGTGCCAGCAGCTTAGAGGGACAGGGTTGGGGGACCGGGGAGCTGTTTTTT	CASSLEGQGWGTGELFF
-	TRBV12-3/TRBV12-4	TRBJ1-5	-	TGTGCCAGCAGTTTAGCGTCTACTAATCAGCCCCAGCATTTT	CASSLASTNQPQHF
-	TRBV7-3	TRBJ2-3	-	TGTGCCAGCAGCTTAGTAGGCGGAGTGGATACGCAGTATTTT	CASSLVGGVDTQYF
few	TRBV10-3	TRBJ2-3	-	TGTGCCATCAACGACAGGACAACAGATACGCAGTATTTT	CAINDRTTDTQYF
few	TRBV19	TRBJ2-1	-	TGTGCCAGTAGTAGGGTGTGGTTAGGGGATGAGCAGTTCTTC	CASSRVWLGDEQFF
-	TRBV20-1	TRBJ2-7	TRBD1	TGCAGTGCGAGAGGGGGCGGGACAGGGTCAGTTTACGAGCAGTACTTC	CSARGGGTGSVYEQYF